This entry describes one T cell receptor beta chain. Its antigen is unidentified. Clones were read by immunoSEQ multiplex PCR, and TCRdb kept only the in-frame ones, dropping some. Found here are just over 95,000 clones, about 79% of them singletons; the top ten hold about 7.2%. CDR3 length equals 12 residues. Germline CDR1 is SNHLY and CDR2 is FYNNEI. This specimen belongs to a study of radiation and T cells in renal cell carcinoma. Study-wide points: In blood, top tumor clones expanded by 2 weeks, shrinking by 4. Pretreatment tumor biopsies were lacking, so baseline clonotypes are unknown.

This sample's time point: blood 4 weeks post-SBRT, at nephrectomy. Treatment in this sample: 15 Gy SBRT to primary tumor, nephrectomy 4 weeks later. After SBRT, blood was collected at 2 and 4 weeks, plus baseline. The rearrangement joins TRBV2 to TRBJ2-7; D unresolved. The J call could be wrong; TRBJ2-5 is a better fit for the DNA end. The sequence derives from a man aged 60 to 69 with renal cell carcinoma. Sample: blood, taken from a patient whose treatment included radiotherapy and nephrectomy. CDR3: CASKIHRETQYF. Written as DNA, the CDR3 is TGTGCCAGCAAGATACACCGAGAGACCCAGTACTTC.